Following are 26 T cell receptor beta chains from one sample sequenced in a study of cytomegalovirus exposure and HLA in healthy donors. Use of 60 Vbeta and 13 Jbeta primers characterized the PCR. The protocol was immunoSEQ multiplex PCR, while the TCRdb copy is restricted to in-frame clones and leaves out a portion. The sample has approximately 150,000 clones, 66% seen once. The specimen was PBMCs. The receptors were gathered from a woman aged 55-75 years in good health and CMV-seronegative.

The chain recombines TRBV5-1 with TRBJ2-1, with TRBD2 matching 11 bases. Per germline, CDR1 SGHRS and CDR2 YFSETQ. J gave up 5 bases and V 3 bases, and 4 bases lay outside the gene matches. The CDR3 runs to 15 residues. Here the CDR3 DNA reads TGCGCCAGCAGCTATGGACTAGCGGGTAACAATGAGCAGTTCTTC. This translates into CASSYGLAGNNEQFF.

The count of this clone is one. The CDR3 reads CASSLEDRVGYF. In DNA form, the CDR3 reads TGTGCCAGCAGCTTAGAGGACAGGGTGGGGTATTTT. The rearrangement links TRBV7-8 to TRBJ2-3, with TRBD1 matching 8 bases. J gave up 14 bases and V 1 base, and 5 bases lay outside the gene matches. Germline CDR1 SGHVS, CDR2 FQNEAQ. The CDR3 runs to 12 residues.

V and J are TRBV7-2 and TRBJ1-4; TRBD1 matches at 8 bases. Germline V lookup: CDR1 SGHTA, CDR2 FQGNSA. The CDR3 has 15 residues. The V segment lost 3 bases and the J segment 4 bases; nucleotides outside the gene matches: 4. The CDR3: CASSFRTGNNEKLFF. DNA of the CDR3: TGTGCCAGCAGCTTCAGGACAGGGAATAATGAAAAACTGTTTTTT.

The gene calls are TRBV10-2 and TRBJ2-3; 8 bases align to TRBD2. The CDR3 is 14 amino acids. CDR1 and CDR2 (germline): WSHSY, SAAADI. J was trimmed by 3 bases and V by 6 bases; bases with no gene match: 5. The chain's CDR3 is CASRWIAGTDTQYF. The CDR3 nucleotides are TGCGCCAGCAGGTGGATAGCGGGGACAGATACGCAGTATTTT.

The J gene is TRBJ1-6, the V gene TRBV6-5; TRBD1 is a possible D gene (6 bases). Germline assignment: CDR1 MNHEY and CDR2 SVGAGI. Trimming stripped 4 bases from V and 1 base from J, with 8 bases between. The CDR3 length is 15 residues. The CDR3 region is CASSFRGSYNSPLHF. The CDR3 DNA is TGTGCCAGCAGTTTCAGGGGTTCCTATAATTCACCCCTCCACTTT.

The V and J genes are TRBV7-8 and TRBJ2-1, with TRBD2 matching over 13 bases. From germline, CDR1 is SGHVS and CDR2 FQNEAQ. CDR3 length equals 17 residues. V lost 5 bases and J lost 5; bases outside the gene matches: 9. The CDR3 DNA reads TGTGCCAGCAGCCGGACTAGCGGGGGAATAGGTAACAATGAGCAGTTCTTC. Encoded protein: CASSRTSGGIGNNEQFF.

The chain couples TRBV4-1 to TRBJ2-1; TRBD2 agrees at 11 bases. With 6 bases clipped from V and 8 bases from J, the junction kept 12 bases outside the gene matches. CDR1 MGHRA and CDR2 YSYEKL come from the germline V gene. This CDR3 spans 16 amino acids. CDR3 in amino acids: CASRVSLAGGRDEQFF. The CDR3 DNA reads TGCGCCAGCAGAGTATCCCTAGCGGGGGGCAGAGATGAGCAGTTCTTC.

V usage is TRBV5-4 and J usage is TRBJ1-1; the match to TRBD1 covers 11 bases. This CDR3 region has 15 residues. Trimming took 4 bases from V and 6 from J; bases not matched to a gene: 8. Germline V gene lookup returns CDR1 SGHNT and CDR2 YYREEE (reference sequence). CDR3 nucleotide sequence: TGTGCCAGCAGCGTTCCGGGACAGGGGGGGGCTGAAGCTTTCTTT. It specifies CASSVPGQGGAEAFF. Supplemented by reference TRBV5-4 and TRBJ1-1, the full variable domain reads ETGVTQSPTHLIKTRGQQVTLRCSSQSGHNTVSWYQQALGQGPQFIFQYYREEENGRGNFPPRFSGLQFPNYSSELNVNALELDDSALYLCASSVPGQGGAEAFFGQGTRLTVV.

J is TRBJ1-1 and V is TRBV10-3, with 12 nucleotides matching TRBD1. This CDR3 has 16 amino acids. Germline V CDR1 and CDR2: ENHRY, SYGVKD. The ends lost 0 bases at V and 7 bases at J; junction bases unmatched: 6. The chain's CDR3 is CAISESRGTGGVEAFF. The CDR3 nucleotides read TGTGCCATCAGTGAGTCCCGCGGGACAGGGGGCGTTGAAGCTTTCTTT.

The table lists this clone with a few counts. The gene calls are TRBV11-2 and TRBJ2-7; D is possibly TRBD1 (6 bases). The germline V gene has CDR1 SGHAT and CDR2 FQNNGV. The CDR3 is 15 residues long. Trimming removed 4 bases from V and 2 bases from J, with 15 bases in between. CDR3: CASSSRDISPYEQYF. As DNA, the CDR3 is TGTGCCAGCAGCTCTCGGGACATCTCTCCCTACGAGCAGTACTTC. The full variable domain, rest sourced from reference TRBV11-2 and TRBJ2-7, is EAGVAQSPRYKIIEKRQSVAFWCNPISGHATLYWYQQILGQGPKLLIQFQNNGVVDDSQLPKDRFSAERLKGVDSTLKIQPAKLEDSAVYLCASSSRDISPYEQYFGPGTRLTVT.

This clone appeared once. The rearrangement joins TRBV5-6 to TRBJ1-4; D unresolved. The CDR3 has 17 residues. The germline V and J ends were trimmed by 1 base and 6 bases, with 19 bases remaining between them. Germline-derived CDR1 and CDR2 are SGHDT and YYEEEE. The CDR3 DNA reads as TGTGCCAGCAGCTTGTTCGGAGGCGGCAGTCGTTATGAAAAACTGTTTTTT. Residues: CASSLFGGGSRYEKLFF. The full variable domain, completed using reference TRBV5-6 and TRBJ1-4, is DAGVTQSPTHLIKTRGQQVTLRCSPKSGHDTVSWYQQALGQGPQFIFQYYEEEERQRGNFPDRFSGHQFPNYSSELNVNALLLGDSALYLCASSLFGGGSRYEKLFFGSGTQLSVL.

This clone came up once. The rearrangement links TRBV14 to TRBJ2-1; the D gene is possibly TRBD2 (5 bases). Germline V gene sequence: CDR1 SGHDN, CDR2 FVKESK. V was pared by 1 base and J by 6 bases, with 7 bases between. The CDR3 contains 13 residues. DNA of the CDR3: TGTGCCAGCAGCCAAGTTCGGGGCAATGAGCAGTTCTTC. This codes for CASSQVRGNEQFF.

A remark on this clone: The identical CDR3 is also encoded by other nucleotide sequences in the sample. The chain is built from TRBV20-1 and TRBJ2-3; D is unresolved. V was cut by 3 bases and J by 6 bases, with 7 bases left in between. This CDR3 is built from 11 residues. Per germline, CDR1 DFQATT and CDR2 SNEGSKA (reference sequence). The CDR3 DNA reads as TGCAGTGCTAGTGCGGCGGATACGCAGTATTTT. This gives the protein CSASAADTQYF.

J is TRBJ2-2 and V is TRBV7-3, with a tentative D call TRBD1 (6 bases). Germline lookup yields CDR1 SGHTA and CDR2 FQGTGA. The CDR3 contains 16 residues. The germline V and J ends were trimmed by 4 bases and 5 bases, with 17 bases remaining between them. Here the CDR3 reads CASSSSTGTFTGELFF. The CDR3 DNA follows: TGTGCCAGCAGCTCCTCGACAGGCACCTTTACCGGGGAGCTGTTTTTT.

The chain uses TRBV28 and TRBJ2-3, with D possibly matching TRBD2 (6 bases). The CDR3 length is 13 residues. Looked up from germline, CDR1 is MDHEN and CDR2 is SYDVKM. V lost 8 bases, J lost 2 bases, and 11 bases lay in between. This chain's CDR3 is CASGGVNTDTQYF. Here the CDR3 DNA reads TGTGCCAGCGGCGGGGTTAACACAGATACGCAGTATTTT.

The V call is TRBV7-2, the J call TRBJ2-2; maybe TRBD1 (6 bases). V was pared by 0 bases and J by 0 bases, with 11 bases between. This CDR3 comprises 17 residues. Germline CDR1 reads SGHTA; CDR2 reads FQGNSA. The CDR3 is CASSLAGTMTNTGELFF. The CDR3 DNA reads as TGTGCCAGCAGCTTAGCTGGGACAATGACGAACACCGGGGAGCTGTTTTTT.

Comments on this clone: At one end the junction does not follow the germline gene, possibly because of a read error. The rearrangement uses TRBV7-9 and TRBJ2-6, with a tentative D call TRBD1 (5 bases). CDR3 length: 15 residues. Germline assignment: CDR1 SEHNR and CDR2 FQNEAQ (reference sequence). The CDR3 spells CSSSSPQGEANVLTF. CDR3 DNA: TGTTCCAGCAGCTCCCCCCAGGGTGAGGCCAACGTCCTGACTTTC.

This chain joins TRBV2 and TRBJ2-2, with D uncertain. With 8 bases removed from V and 1 base from J, the gap between germline ends came to 8 bases. The CDR3 loop spans 13 amino acids. Germline CDR1 reads SNHLY; CDR2 reads FYNNEI. Here the CDR3 reads CASGPKNTGELFF. CDR3 nucleotides: TGTGCCAGCGGGCCGAAGAACACCGGGGAGCTGTTTTTT.

CDR3 protein: CASSSIGHLQETQYF. In DNA, the CDR3 is TGTGCCAGCAGCTCAATTGGACACCTACAAGAGACCCAGTACTTC. V usage is TRBV7-2 and J usage is TRBJ2-5, with D possibly TRBD1 on 5 matching bases. Trimming removed 4 bases from V and 2 bases from J, with 14 bases in between. Per the germline V gene, CDR1 is SGHTA and CDR2 is FQGNSA. The CDR3 length is 15 residues.

This sequence joins TRBV15 and TRBJ2-5; D is perhaps TRBD1 (6 bases). The CDR3 runs 14 residues. V dropped 6 bases and J dropped 1 base, with 12 bases sitting between them. Germline values: CDR1 LNHNV, CDR2 YYDKDF (reference sequence). For the CDR3, the DNA is TGTGCCACCAGTATCGACAGGCGCCAAGAGACCCAGTACTTC. This sequence encodes CATSIDRRQETQYF.

This clone was seen more than once but under ten times. This sequence joins TRBV28 and TRBJ1-5, with TRBD1 matching over 7 bases. This CDR3 spans 17 amino acids. CDR1 and CDR2 from the germline V gene are MDHEN and SYDVKM. After removal of 0 bases from V and 4 bases from J, the junction contained 9 bases not matched to a gene. The CDR3 here is CASSLWTDRAGNQPQHF. The CDR3 DNA reads as TGTGCCAGCAGTTTATGGACCGACAGGGCGGGGAATCAGCCCCAGCATTTT.

This clone was detected only a few times. The chain uses TRBV6-5 and TRBJ2-2; D is uncertain. The CDR3 is 13 amino acids. Trimming stripped 0 bases from V and 8 bases from J, with 7 bases between. CDR1 and CDR2 (germline): MNHEY, SVGAGI. The CDR3 reads CASSYSGRGELFF. The DNA for the CDR3 is TGTGCCAGCAGTTACTCAGGCAGGGGGGAGCTGTTTTTT.

This chain connects TRBV6-4 to TRBJ2-2, with D unclear. CDR1 MRHNA and CDR2 SNTAGT come from the germline V gene. V lost 0 bases, J lost 9 bases, and 8 bases lay in between. The CDR3 length is 13 residues. The DNA of the CDR3 is TGTGCCAGCAGTGACTCGCTGGGCCGGGAGCTGTTTTTT. It translates to CASSDSLGRELFF.

This chain connects TRBV9 to TRBJ2-5, with TRBD2 matching over 11 bases. CDR1 and CDR2 from the germline V gene are SGDLS and YYNGEE. After removal of 2 bases from V and 0 bases from J, the junction contained 3 bases not matched to a gene. The CDR3 is 16 amino acids. CDR3 loop: CASSVGLAANQETQYF. The CDR3 DNA sequence: TGTGCCAGCAGCGTGGGACTAGCGGCGAACCAAGAGACCCAGTACTTC.

The V gene is TRBV4-1, the J gene TRBJ2-5; 10 nucleotides align to TRBD1. The better agreement between TRBJ2-7 and the DNA end casts doubt on the J call. Germline V CDR1 and CDR2: MGHRA, YSYEKL. The CDR3 has 18 amino acids. CDR3 nucleotides: TGCGCCAGCAGCCTACGGGACAGGGGACTAGGGGACTCCTACGAGCAGTACTTC. Its protein product is CASSLRDRGLGDSYEQYF.

This chain joins TRBV4-2 and TRBJ1-5; D call uncertain. Germline-derived CDR1 and CDR2 are LGHNA and YNFKEQ. V was trimmed by 1 base and J by 7 bases, leaving 14 bases between them. This CDR3 comprises 15 residues. In DNA, the CDR3 is TGTGCCAGCAGCCAAGCCACGGGGTTGCGGCAGCCCCAGCATTTT. Encoded protein: CASSQATGLRQPQHF.